This TCR beta chain was sequenced for a study of PD-1 blockade in classical Hodgkin lymphoma. Sequencing used immunoSEQ multiplex PCR; TCRdb keeps in-frame clones, though not all of them. The repertoire holds under 20,000 clones, with roughly 87% as singletons. General study findings and limits: Baseline TCR diversity was reportedly lower in newly diagnosed patients than healthy donors.

V shed 5 bases and J shed 4 bases, with 17 bases lying between them. Per germline, CDR1 SEHNR and CDR2 FQNEAQ (reference sequence). This CDR3 has 16 amino acids. Regarding this clone: Its target is not known.

Stated time point: newly diagnosed, previously untreated cHL patient sample. The chain uses TRBV7-9 and TRBJ2-2; D is possibly TRBD1 or TRBD2 (5 bases each). Sequencing was done on a sample of peripheral blood mononuclear cells (PBMCs). This clonotype was obtained from a human donor with classical Hodgkin lymphoma. CDR3: CASSLPGTISTGELFF. The CDR3 region has the DNA TGTGCCAGCAGCCTGCCGGGGACCATATCCACCGGGGAGCTGTTTTTT. Supplemented by reference TRBV7-9 and TRBJ2-2, the full variable domain reads DTGVSQNPRHKITKRGQNVTFRCDPISEHNRLYWYRQTLGQGPEFLTYFQNEAQLEKSRLLSDRFSAERPKGSFSTLEIQRTEQGDSAMYLCASSLPGTISTGELFFGEGSRLTVL.